This is a list of T cell receptor beta chains from one sample in a study of radiation and T cells in renal cell carcinoma. The data were produced by immunoSEQ multiplex PCR, yet TCRdb's version contains in-frame clones alone and is incomplete. The sample lists roughly 15,000 clones, around 62% occurring once. The specimen comprised tumor tissue, sampled from a patient whose treatment was nephrectomy without radiotherapy. These receptors all stem from a man aged 60-69 years with renal cell carcinoma. Each CDR3 is given with its conserved first and last residue. The D gene is left open where the match is weak. Clone size is not always given. Where it is, it says once, few, many or a class for expanded clones.

j_gene,d_gene,abundance,v_gene,CDR3aa,CDR3nt
TRBJ1-1,-,few,TRBV5-4,CANHPPENTEAFF,TGTGCCAACCACCCCCCAGAGAACACTGAAGCTTTCTTT
TRBJ2-7,TRBD1,-,TRBV7-3,CASATGQGADEQYF,TGTGCCAGCGCTACGGGACAGGGGGCTGACGAGCAGTACTTC
TRBJ2-3,-,-,TRBV5-1,CASSFAGPDTQYF,TGCGCCAGCAGCTTCGCAGGACCAGATACGCAGTATTTT
TRBJ2-1,-,-,TRBV18,CASSPGVGDEQFF,TGTGCCAGCTCACCAGGAGTCGGCGATGAGCAGTTCTTC
TRBJ2-1,TRBD1,-,TRBV5-6,CASSFSSGQGGTEQFF,TGTGCCAGCAGCTTCTCTAGCGGACAGGGGGGCACTGAGCAGTTCTTC
TRBJ2-1,-,-,TRBV21-1,CASSKRGTTYNEQFF,TGTGCCAGCAGCAAACGAGGGACTACCTACAATGAGCAGTTCTTC
TRBJ1-5,-,-,TRBV9,CASSASGGNQPQHF,TGTGCCAGCAGCGCGAGTGGAGGTAATCAGCCCCAGCATTTT
TRBJ1-1,-,medium-sized,TRBV5-1,CASSHPQGTEAFF,TGCGCCAGCAGCCACCCCCAGGGCACTGAAGCTTTCTTT
TRBJ2-5,-,-,TRBV18,CASSPEQGGKTQYF,TGTGCCAGCTCACCGGAACAAGGAGGAAAGACCCAGTACTTC
TRBJ2-3,TRBD1,-,TRBV18,CASSPYRDRVRDTQYF,TGTGCCAGCTCACCCTACCGGGACAGGGTGCGGGATACGCAGTATTTT
TRBJ1-1,-,few,TRBV28,CASSLRRGNTEAFF,TGTGCCAGCAGTTTAAGGCGGGGGAACACTGAAGCTTTCTTT